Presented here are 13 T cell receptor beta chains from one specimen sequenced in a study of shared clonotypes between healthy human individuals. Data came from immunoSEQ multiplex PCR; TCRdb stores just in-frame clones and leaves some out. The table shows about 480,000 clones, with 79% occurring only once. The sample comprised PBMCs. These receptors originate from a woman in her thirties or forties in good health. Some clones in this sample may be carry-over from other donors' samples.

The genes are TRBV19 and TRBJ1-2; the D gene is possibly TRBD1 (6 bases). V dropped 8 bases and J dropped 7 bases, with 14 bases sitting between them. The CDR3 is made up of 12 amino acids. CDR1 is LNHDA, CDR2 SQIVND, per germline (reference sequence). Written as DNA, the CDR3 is TGTGCCAGTGAAGGGGGTGCCCTTGGCTACACCTTC. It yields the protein CASEGGALGYTF.

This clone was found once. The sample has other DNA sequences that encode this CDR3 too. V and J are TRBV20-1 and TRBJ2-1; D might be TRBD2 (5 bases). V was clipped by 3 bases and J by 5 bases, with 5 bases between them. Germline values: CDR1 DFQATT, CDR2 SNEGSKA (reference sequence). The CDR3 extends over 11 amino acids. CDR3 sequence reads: CSASGDNEQFF. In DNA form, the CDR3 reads TGCAGTGCTAGCGGGGACAATGAGCAGTTCTTC.

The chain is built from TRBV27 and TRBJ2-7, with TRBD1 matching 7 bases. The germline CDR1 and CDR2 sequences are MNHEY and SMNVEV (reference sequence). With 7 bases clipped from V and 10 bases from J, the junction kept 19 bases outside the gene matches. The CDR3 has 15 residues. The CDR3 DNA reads TGTGCCAGCAAGCGGACCGGGACAGCCTTCCCAAGCCAGTACTTC. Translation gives CASKRTGTAFPSQYF.

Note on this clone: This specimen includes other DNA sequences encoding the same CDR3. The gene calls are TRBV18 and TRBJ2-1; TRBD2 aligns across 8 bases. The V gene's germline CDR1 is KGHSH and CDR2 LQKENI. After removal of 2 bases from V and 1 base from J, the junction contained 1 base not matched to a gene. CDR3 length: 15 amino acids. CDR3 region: CASSPLAGSYNEQFF. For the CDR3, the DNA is TGTGCCAGCTCACCATTAGCGGGATCCTACAATGAGCAGTTCTTC.

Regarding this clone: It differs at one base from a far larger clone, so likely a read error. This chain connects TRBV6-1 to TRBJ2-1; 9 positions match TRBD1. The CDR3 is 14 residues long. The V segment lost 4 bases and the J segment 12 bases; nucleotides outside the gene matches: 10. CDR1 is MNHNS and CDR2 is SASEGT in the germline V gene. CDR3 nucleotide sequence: TGTGCCAGCAGTGGCGGACAGGGGTACGAGGGGCAGTTCTTC. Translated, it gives CASSGGQGYEGQFF.

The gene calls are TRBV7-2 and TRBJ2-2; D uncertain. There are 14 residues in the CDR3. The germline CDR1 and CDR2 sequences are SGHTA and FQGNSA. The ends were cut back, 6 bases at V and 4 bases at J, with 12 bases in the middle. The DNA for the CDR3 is TGTGCCAGCAGTCTGGCCCTGGGCACCGGGGAGCTGTTTTTT. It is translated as CASSLALGTGELFF.

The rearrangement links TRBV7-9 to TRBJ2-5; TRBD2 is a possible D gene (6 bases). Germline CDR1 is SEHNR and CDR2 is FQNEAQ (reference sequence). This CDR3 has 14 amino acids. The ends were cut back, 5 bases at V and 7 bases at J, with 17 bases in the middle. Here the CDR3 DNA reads TGTGCCAGCAGCATCGGGACTCCCACACGGACCCAGTACTTC. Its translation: CASSIGTPTRTQYF.

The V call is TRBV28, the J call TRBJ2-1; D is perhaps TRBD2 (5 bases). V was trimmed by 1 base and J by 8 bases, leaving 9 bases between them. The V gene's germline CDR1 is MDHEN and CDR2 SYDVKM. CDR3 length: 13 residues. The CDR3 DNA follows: TGTGCCAGCAGTTTATTCATCGGGGATGAGCAGTTCTTC. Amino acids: CASSLFIGDEQFF. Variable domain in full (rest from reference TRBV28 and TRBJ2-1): DVKVTQSSRYLVKRTGEKVFLECVQDMDHENMFWYRQDPGLGLRLIYFSYDVKMKEKGDIPEGYSVSREKKERFSLILESASTNQTSMYLCASSLFIGDEQFFGPGTRLTVL.

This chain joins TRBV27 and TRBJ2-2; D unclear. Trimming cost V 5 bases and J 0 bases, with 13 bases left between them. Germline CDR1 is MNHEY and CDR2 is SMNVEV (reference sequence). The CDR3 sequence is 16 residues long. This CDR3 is CASSPLASPNTGELFF. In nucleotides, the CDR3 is TGTGCCAGCAGTCCCCTTGCGAGTCCGAACACCGGGGAGCTGTTTTTT.

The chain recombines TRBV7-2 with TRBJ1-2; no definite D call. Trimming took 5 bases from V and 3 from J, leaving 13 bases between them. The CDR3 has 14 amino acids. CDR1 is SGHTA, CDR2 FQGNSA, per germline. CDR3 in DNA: TGTGCCAGCAGCGCCTCTCTATCTGACTATGGCTACACCTTC. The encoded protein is CASSASLSDYGYTF.

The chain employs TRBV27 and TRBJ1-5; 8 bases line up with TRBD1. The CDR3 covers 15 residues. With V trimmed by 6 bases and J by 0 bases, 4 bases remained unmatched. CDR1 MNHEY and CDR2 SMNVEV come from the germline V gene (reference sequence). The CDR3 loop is CASRPDRGSNQPQHF. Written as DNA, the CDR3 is TGTGCCAGCAGACCTGACAGGGGTAGCAATCAGCCCCAGCATTTT.

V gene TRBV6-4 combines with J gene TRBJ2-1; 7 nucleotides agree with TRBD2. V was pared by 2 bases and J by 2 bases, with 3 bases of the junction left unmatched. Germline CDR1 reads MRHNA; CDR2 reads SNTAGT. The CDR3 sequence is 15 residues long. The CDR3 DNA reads TGTGCCAGCAGTGACGGGGGAGGGCCCTACAATGAGCAGTTCTTC. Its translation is CASSDGGGPYNEQFF.

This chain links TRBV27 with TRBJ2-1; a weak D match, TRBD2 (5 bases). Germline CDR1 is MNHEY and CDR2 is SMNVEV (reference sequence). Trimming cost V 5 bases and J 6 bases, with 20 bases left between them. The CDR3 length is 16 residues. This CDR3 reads CASSPPLGGFGNEQFF. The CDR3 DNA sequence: TGTGCCAGCAGTCCCCCCCTGGGCGGGTTCGGCAATGAGCAGTTCTTC.